Below are 20 T cell receptor beta chains sequenced from a single sample in a study of cytomegalovirus exposure and HLA in healthy donors. PCR was performed using 60 Vbeta and 13 Jbeta primers. Here immunoSEQ multiplex PCR was the method, and the copy in TCRdb shows in-frame clones only, minus some. This sample has about 220,000 clones, with over 80% found just once. The sample comprised PBMCs. The receptors were gathered from a boy between 2 and 15 years old in good health and CMV-seronegative.

This chain connects TRBV19 to TRBJ1-1, with D unclear. The CDR3 consists of 14 residues. Germline V CDR1 and CDR2: LNHDA, SQIVND (reference sequence). Between the trimmed V and J ends, which lost 6 bases and 4 bases, there was a span of 15 bases. CDR3 in amino acids: CASRSEIRLTEAFF. Written as DNA, the CDR3 is TGTGCCAGTAGGAGCGAGATTAGGCTCACTGAAGCTTTCTTT.

This chain's CDR3 is CASSATGGSGEQYF. CDR3 nucleotides: TGTGCCAGCAGTGCTACAGGGGGTTCGGGGGAGCAGTACTTC. The rearrangement uses TRBV6-5 and TRBJ2-7; 8 nucleotides align to TRBD1. The J segment lost 7 bases and the V segment lost 5 bases, leaving 10 bases of the junction unmatched. The CDR3 has 14 amino acids. Germline CDR1 and CDR2: MNHEY and SVGAGI.

The chain uses TRBV9 and TRBJ2-2; the D gene is possibly TRBD2 (6 bases). Germline V gene sequence: CDR1 SGDLS, CDR2 YYNGEE. This CDR3 region has 15 residues. The V gene lost 2 bases and the J gene lost 6 bases, with 14 bases spanning the gap. This chain's CDR3 is CASSVGTPRAGELFF. As DNA, the CDR3 is TGTGCCAGCAGCGTCGGGACTCCTAGGGCCGGGGAGCTGTTTTTT. The full variable domain, its missing parts supplied by reference TRBV9 and TRBJ2-2, is DSGVTQTPKHLITATGQRVTLRCSPRSGDLSVYWYQQSLDQGLQFLIQYYNGEERAKGNILERFSAQQFPDLHSELNLSSLELGDSALYFCASSVGTPRAGELFFGEGSRLTVL.

This chain uses TRBV18 with TRBJ1-2; a weak D match, TRBD1 (6 bases). From germline, CDR1 is KGHSH and CDR2 LQKENI. The germline V and J ends were trimmed by 3 bases and 0 bases, with 14 bases remaining between them. The length of the CDR3 is 16 residues. CDR3 coding DNA: TGTGCCAGCTCACCTCGGACAGTTGACACTAACTATGGCTACACCTTC. Protein sequence: CASSPRTVDTNYGYTF. The variable domain in full, with the rest retrieved from reference TRBV18 and TRBJ1-2, is NAGVMQNPRHLVRRRGQEARLRCSPMKGHSHVYWYRQLPEEGLKFMVYLQKENIIDESGMPKERFSAEFPKEGPSILRIQQVVRGDSAAYFCASSPRTVDTNYGYTFGSGTRLTVV.

The chain carries TRBV7-9 and TRBJ2-1, with 11 bases identical to TRBD2. Germline assignment: CDR1 SEHNR and CDR2 FQNEAQ (reference sequence). With 5 bases clipped from V and 12 bases from J, the junction kept 21 bases outside the gene matches. The CDR3 has 18 amino acids. CDR3 DNA sequence: TGTGCCAGCAGCCCTTTATCGGGACTAGCGGCTTACAATGATGGGCAGTTCTTC. It translates to CASSPLSGLAAYNDGQFF.

This CDR3 is CASSLGVYNEQFF. The CDR3 DNA follows: TGTGCCAGCAGTCTCGGAGTATACAATGAGCAGTTCTTC. The chain recombines TRBV6-1 with TRBJ2-1, with no clear D. CDR3 size: 13 residues. CDR1 and CDR2 (germline): MNHNS, SASEGT. V shed 5 bases and J shed 4 bases, with 9 bases lying between them.

The chain is built from TRBV25-1 and TRBJ1-5; TRBD1 matches 8 bases. CDR3 size: 14 residues. J was trimmed by 5 bases and V by 4 bases; bases with no gene match: 4. Germline assignment: CDR1 MGHDK and CDR2 SYGVNS. DNA for the CDR3: TGTGCCAGCAGTGGTCGACAGGGGCATCAGCCCCAGCATTTT. Protein: CASSGRQGHQPQHF.

This chain links TRBV6-6 with TRBJ2-7, with 7 bases matching TRBD1. The ends lost 4 bases at V and 4 bases at J; junction bases unmatched: 10. Germline V lookup: CDR1 MNHNY, CDR2 SVGAGI (reference sequence). This CDR3 is 15 amino acids long. The CDR3 bases are TGTGCCAGCAGTTGGGACACCGGGACAGCTTACGAGCAGTACTTC. This sequence encodes CASSWDTGTAYEQYF.

The rearrangement links TRBV27 to TRBJ2-1; 8 bases map to TRBD1. The CDR3 sequence is 13 residues long. V lost 2 bases to trimming and J lost 10 bases; unmatched junction nucleotides: 4. Looked up from germline, CDR1 is MNHEY and CDR2 is SMNVEV (reference sequence). The CDR3 DNA reads as TGTGCCAGCAGTTTAGATGGACAGGGCGAGCAGTTCTTC. Its protein product is CASSLDGQGEQFF.

This clone has only a few counts. The chain employs TRBV15 and TRBJ1-3; 7 bases match TRBD1. CDR1 and CDR2 (germline): LNHNV, YYDKDF (reference sequence). J gave up 2 bases and V 0 bases, and 1 base lay outside the gene matches. The CDR3 has 15 amino acids. The CDR3 bases are TGTGCCACCAGCAGAGACAGGGGGACTGGAAACACCATATATTTT. Residues: CATSRDRGTGNTIYF.

This clone was recorded only once. CDR3 region: CASSRDRGRLANTEAFF. CDR3 bases: TGTGCCAGCAGTAGGGACAGGGGCCGCCTCGCAAACACTGAAGCTTTCTTT. The rearrangement links TRBV27 to TRBJ1-1; TRBD1 aligns across 10 bases. V was pared by 5 bases and J by 2 bases, with 11 bases of the junction left unmatched. Germline-derived CDR1 and CDR2 are MNHEY and SMNVEV (reference sequence). This CDR3 has 17 amino acids.

The genes are TRBV29-1 and TRBJ1-2; D not resolved. There are 13 residues in the CDR3. The V and J ends lost 2 bases and 2 bases respectively, with 9 bases between them. CDR1 is SQVTM and CDR2 is ANQGSEA in the germline V gene. CDR3 DNA sequence: TGCAGCGTTGAAAGGGAGGCGAACTATGGCTACACCTTC. Encoded protein: CSVEREANYGYTF.

This chain links TRBV6-6 with TRBJ2-7; 8 nucleotides match TRBD2. CDR1 and CDR2 (germline): MNHNY, SVGAGI (reference sequence). This CDR3 spans 16 amino acids. Trimming at V came to 5 bases and at J to 3 bases, leaving 12 bases not matched to a gene. CDR3 DNA sequence: TGTGCCAGCAGTACTGAGTTAGCGGGGATCCACTACGAGCAGTACTTC. This translates into CASSTELAGIHYEQYF.

As regards this clone: This specimen includes other DNA sequences encoding the same CDR3. The V and J genes are TRBV9 and TRBJ2-3, with D perhaps matching TRBD2 (6 bases). Germline V gives CDR1 SGDLS, CDR2 YYNGEE. The CDR3 is 15 amino acids. Trimming shortened V by 0 bases and J by 1 base, and 9 bases separated the two germline ends. This chain's CDR3 is CASSVGGGGTDTQYF. CDR3 in DNA: TGTGCCAGCAGCGTAGGAGGCGGGGGCACAGATACGCAGTATTTT.

This clone was detected only once. This chain links TRBV19 with TRBJ2-1; 8 bases align to TRBD1. The CDR3 is 16 amino acids. Germline values: CDR1 LNHDA, CDR2 SQIVND (reference sequence). With 3 bases clipped from V and 5 bases from J, the junction kept 9 bases outside the gene matches. In DNA form, the CDR3 reads TGTGCCAGTAGTATCTCTTCCCAGGGGGCGGACAATGAGCAGTTCTTC. This codes for CASSISSQGADNEQFF.

The V and J genes are TRBV30 and TRBJ1-3, with no clear D. V was pared by 4 bases and J by 0 bases, with 10 bases between. This CDR3 contains 14 residues. Germline CDR1 GTSNPN, CDR2 SVGIG (reference sequence). The CDR3 spells CAWTLTNSGNTIYF. Here the CDR3 DNA reads TGTGCCTGGACTCTAACCAACTCTGGAAACACCATATATTTT.

Regarding this clone: The same CDR3 can be traced to other DNA sequences in this sample. The chain uses TRBV9 and TRBJ1-1; 8 bases are shared with TRBD1. The germline V gene has CDR1 SGDLS and CDR2 YYNGEE. This CDR3 region has 14 residues. Unmatched junction bases numbered 3, after V lost 1 base and J lost 4 bases. The CDR3 DNA sequence: TGTGCCAGCAGCGTAACAGGGGGAGGCACTGAAGCTTTCTTT. Translating gives CASSVTGGGTEAFF.

The V and J genes are TRBV7-9 and TRBJ2-5; D gene ambiguous. Trimming shortened V by 7 bases and J by 1 base, and 10 bases separated the two germline ends. CDR1 SEHNR and CDR2 FQNEAQ come from the germline V gene (reference sequence). The CDR3 totals 13 residues. As DNA, the CDR3 is TGTGCCAGCAAAATGCGGAGCCAAGAGACCCAGTACTTC. Its translation: CASKMRSQETQYF.

The gene calls are TRBV6-6 and TRBJ2-7; a weak D match, TRBD1 (6 bases). Per germline, CDR1 MNHNY and CDR2 SVGAGI (reference sequence). The CDR3 runs 13 residues. Trimming removed 8 bases at V and 5 bases at J, with 16 bases between. CDR3 in DNA: TGTGCCAGCGGATTCTACCGGGACAACGAGCAGTACTTC. Its protein is CASGFYRDNEQYF.

This sequence joins TRBV4-2 and TRBJ2-1; no definite D call. V dropped 0 bases and J dropped 9 bases, with 12 bases sitting between them. This CDR3 has 14 amino acids. Per the germline V gene, CDR1 is LGHNA and CDR2 is YNFKEQ. In DNA form, the CDR3 reads TGTGCCAGCAGCCAAGAAGTCTTCGTGAGTGAGCAGTTCTTC. This gives the protein CASSQEVFVSEQFF.